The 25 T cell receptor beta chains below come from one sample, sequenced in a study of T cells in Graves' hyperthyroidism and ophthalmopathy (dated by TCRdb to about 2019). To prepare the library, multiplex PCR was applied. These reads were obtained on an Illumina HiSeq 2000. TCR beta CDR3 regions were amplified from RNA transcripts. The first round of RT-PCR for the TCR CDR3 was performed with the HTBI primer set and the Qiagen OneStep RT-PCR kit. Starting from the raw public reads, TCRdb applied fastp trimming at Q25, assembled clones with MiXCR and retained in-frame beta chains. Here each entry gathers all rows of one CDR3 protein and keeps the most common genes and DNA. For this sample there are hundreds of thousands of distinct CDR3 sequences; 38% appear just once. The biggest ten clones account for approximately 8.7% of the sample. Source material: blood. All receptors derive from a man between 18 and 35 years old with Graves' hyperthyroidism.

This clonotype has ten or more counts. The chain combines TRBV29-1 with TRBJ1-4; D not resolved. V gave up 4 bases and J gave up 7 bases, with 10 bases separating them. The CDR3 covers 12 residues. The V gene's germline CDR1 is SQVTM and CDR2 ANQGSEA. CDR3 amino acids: CSVVTNGEKLFF. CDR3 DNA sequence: TGCAGCGTTGTCACGAACGGTGAAAAACTGTTTTTT.

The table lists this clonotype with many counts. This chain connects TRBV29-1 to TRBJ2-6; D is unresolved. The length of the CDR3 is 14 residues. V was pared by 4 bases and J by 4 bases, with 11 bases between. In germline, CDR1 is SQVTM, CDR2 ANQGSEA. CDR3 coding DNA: TGCAGCGTTGGGGTAGAGCCCGGGGCCAACGTCCTGACTTTC. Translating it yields CSVGVEPGANVLTF.

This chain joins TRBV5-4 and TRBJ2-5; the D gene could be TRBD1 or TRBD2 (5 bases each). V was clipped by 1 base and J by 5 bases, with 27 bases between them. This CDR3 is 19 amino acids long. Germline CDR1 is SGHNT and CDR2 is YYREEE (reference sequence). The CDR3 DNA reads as TGTGCCAGCAGCTTGTTAGTTCTCGCCCGGGAAGGGGAGAAGGAGACCCAGTACTTC. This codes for CASSLLVLAREGEKETQYF.

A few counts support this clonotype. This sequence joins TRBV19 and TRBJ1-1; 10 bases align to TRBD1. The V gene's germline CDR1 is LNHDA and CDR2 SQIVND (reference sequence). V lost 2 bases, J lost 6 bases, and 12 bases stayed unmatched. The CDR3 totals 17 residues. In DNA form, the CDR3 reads TGTGCCAGTAGTATATACGGGACAGGGGATCCGCACGCTGAAGCTTTCTTT. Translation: CASSIYGTGDPHAEAFF.

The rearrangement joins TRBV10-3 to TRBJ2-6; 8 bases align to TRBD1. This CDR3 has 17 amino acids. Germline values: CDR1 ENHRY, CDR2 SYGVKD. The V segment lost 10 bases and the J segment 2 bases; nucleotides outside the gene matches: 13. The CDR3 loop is CASSPPGQAPGANVLTF. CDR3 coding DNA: TGTGCCAGCAGCCCGCCGGGACAGGCCCCTGGGGCCAACGTCCTGACTTTC.

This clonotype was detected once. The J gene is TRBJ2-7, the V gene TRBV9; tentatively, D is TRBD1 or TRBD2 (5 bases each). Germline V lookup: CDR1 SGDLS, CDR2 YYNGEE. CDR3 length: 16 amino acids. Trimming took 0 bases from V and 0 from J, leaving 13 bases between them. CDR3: CASSVEGTASSYEQYF. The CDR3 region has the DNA TGTGCCAGCAGCGTAGAGGGGACGGCGAGCTCCTACGAGCAGTACTTC.

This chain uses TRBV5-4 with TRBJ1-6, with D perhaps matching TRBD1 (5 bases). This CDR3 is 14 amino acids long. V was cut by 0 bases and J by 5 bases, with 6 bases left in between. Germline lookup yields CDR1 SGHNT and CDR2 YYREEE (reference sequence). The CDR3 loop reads CASSLAGHNSPLHF. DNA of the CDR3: TGTGCCAGCAGCTTGGCAGGGCATAATTCACCCCTCCACTTT.

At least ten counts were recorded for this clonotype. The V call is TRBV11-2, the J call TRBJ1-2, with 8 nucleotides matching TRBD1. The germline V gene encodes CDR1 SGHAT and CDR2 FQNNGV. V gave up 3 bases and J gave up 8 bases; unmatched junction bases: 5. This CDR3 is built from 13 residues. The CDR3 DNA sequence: TGTGCCAGCAGCTTGACAGGGGTGAGGGGCTACACCTTC. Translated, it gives CASSLTGVRGYTF.

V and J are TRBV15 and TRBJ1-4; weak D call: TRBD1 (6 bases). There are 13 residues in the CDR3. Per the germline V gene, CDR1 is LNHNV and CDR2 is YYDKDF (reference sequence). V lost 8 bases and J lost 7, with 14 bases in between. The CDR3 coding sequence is TGTGCCACCGCAGGGGAGGTTGGTGAAAAACTGTTTTTT. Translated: CATAGEVGEKLFF.

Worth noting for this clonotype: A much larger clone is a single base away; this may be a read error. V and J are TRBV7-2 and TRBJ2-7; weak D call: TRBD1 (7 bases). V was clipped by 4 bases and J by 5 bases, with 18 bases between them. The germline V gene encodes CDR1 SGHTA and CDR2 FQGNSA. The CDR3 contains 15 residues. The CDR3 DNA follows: TGTGCCAGCAGCTCGACTGGCAGGGGGGTGGACGAGCAGTACTTC. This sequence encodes CASSSTGRGVDEQYF.

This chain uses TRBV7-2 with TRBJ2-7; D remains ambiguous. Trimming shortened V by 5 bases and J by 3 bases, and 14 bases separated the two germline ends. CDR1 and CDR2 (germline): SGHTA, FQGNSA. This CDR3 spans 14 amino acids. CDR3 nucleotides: TGTGCCAGCAGCCAGGCGAGAGAGATCTACGAGCAGTACTTC. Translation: CASSQAREIYEQYF.

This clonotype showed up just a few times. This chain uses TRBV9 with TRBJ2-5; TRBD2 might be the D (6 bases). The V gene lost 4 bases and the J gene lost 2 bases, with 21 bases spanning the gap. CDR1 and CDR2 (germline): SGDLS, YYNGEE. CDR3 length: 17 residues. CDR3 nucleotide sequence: TGTGCCAGCAGCAGGAGGCTCGGGAGACGCAGACAAGAGACCCAGTACTTC. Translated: CASSRRLGRRRQETQYF.

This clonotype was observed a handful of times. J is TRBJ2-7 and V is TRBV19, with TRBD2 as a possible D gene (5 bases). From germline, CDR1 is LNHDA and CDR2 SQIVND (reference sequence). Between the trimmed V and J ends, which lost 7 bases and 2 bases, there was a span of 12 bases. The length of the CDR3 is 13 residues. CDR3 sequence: CASTSGKPYEQYF. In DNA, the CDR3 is TGTGCCAGTACCAGCGGAAAGCCCTACGAGCAGTACTTC.

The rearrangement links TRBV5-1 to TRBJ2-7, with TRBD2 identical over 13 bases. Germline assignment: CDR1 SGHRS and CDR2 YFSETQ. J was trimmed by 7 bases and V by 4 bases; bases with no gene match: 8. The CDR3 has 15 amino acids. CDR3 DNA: TGCGCCAGCAGCGGGGGGACTAGCGGGGCGGAAGAGCAGTACTTC. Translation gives CASSGGTSGAEEQYF.

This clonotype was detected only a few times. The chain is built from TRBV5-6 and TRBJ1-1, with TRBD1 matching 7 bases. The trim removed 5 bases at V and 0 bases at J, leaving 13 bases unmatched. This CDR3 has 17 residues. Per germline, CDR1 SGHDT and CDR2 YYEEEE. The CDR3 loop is CASRSLGRGLMNTEAFF. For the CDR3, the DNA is TGTGCCAGCAGGAGTCTCGGGAGGGGGCTAATGAACACTGAAGCTTTCTTT. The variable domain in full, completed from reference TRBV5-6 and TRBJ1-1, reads DAGVTQSPTHLIKTRGQQVTLRCSPKSGHDTVSWYQQALGQGPQFIFQYYEEEERQRGNFPDRFSGHQFPNYSSELNVNALLLGDSALYLCASRSLGRGLMNTEAFFGQGTRLTVV.

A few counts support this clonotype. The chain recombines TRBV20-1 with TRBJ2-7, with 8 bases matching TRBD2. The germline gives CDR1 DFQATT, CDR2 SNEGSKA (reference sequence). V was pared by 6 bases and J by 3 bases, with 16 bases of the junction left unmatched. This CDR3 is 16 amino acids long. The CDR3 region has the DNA TGCAGTGCGGAGGAAGACCTTAGCGGGGTGGGCTACGAGCAGTACTTC. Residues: CSAEEDLSGVGYEQYF.

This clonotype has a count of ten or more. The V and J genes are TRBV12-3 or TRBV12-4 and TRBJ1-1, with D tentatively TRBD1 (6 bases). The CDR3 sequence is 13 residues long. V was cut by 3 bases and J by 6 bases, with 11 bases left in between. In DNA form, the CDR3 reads TGTGCCAGCAGTTTGGGGGGCATCGCTGAAGCTTTCTTT. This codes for CASSLGGIAEAFF.

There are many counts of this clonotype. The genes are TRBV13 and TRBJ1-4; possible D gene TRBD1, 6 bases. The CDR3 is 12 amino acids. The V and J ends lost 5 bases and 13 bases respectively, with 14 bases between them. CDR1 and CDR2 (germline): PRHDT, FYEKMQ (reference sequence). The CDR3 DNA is TGTGCCAGCAGCCCACAGCACAGGGCACTGTTTTTT. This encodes CASSPQHRALFF.

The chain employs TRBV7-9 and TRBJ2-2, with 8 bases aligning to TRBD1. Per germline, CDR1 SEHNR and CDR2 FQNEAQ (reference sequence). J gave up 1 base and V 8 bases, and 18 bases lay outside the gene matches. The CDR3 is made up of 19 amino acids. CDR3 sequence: CASDDRGQEKGQNTGELFF. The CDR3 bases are TGTGCCAGCGATGACAGGGGACAGGAGAAGGGCCAGAACACCGGGGAGCTGTTTTTT.

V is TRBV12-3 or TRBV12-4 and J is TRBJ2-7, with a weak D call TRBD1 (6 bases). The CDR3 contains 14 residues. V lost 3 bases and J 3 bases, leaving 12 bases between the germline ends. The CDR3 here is CASSFGDIDYEQYF. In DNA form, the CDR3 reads TGTGCCAGCAGTTTCGGGGACATTGACTACGAGCAGTACTTC.

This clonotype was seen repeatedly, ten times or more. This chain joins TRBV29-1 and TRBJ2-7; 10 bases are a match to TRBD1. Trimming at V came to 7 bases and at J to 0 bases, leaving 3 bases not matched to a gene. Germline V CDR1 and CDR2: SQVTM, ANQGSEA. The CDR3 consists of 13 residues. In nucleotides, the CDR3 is TGCAGCGCCGGGACAGGGGACTCCTACGAGCAGTACTTC. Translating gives CSAGTGDSYEQYF.

The CDR3 nucleotides are TGTGCCAGCAGTCCTTACAGGGGGGCCGGGGAGCTGTTTTTT. This translates into CASSPYRGAGELFF. This chain connects TRBV12-3 or TRBV12-4 to TRBJ2-2, with 8 bases lining up with TRBD1. The length of the CDR3 is 14 residues. With 5 bases clipped from V and 6 bases from J, the junction kept 5 bases outside the gene matches.

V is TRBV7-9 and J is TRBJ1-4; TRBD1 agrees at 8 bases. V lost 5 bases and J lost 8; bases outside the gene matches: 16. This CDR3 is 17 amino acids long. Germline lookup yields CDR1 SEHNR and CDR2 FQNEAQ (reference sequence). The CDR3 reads CASSPRGQVMLPEKLFF. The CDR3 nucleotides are TGTGCCAGCAGCCCGCGGGGACAGGTTATGCTTCCCGAAAAACTGTTTTTT.

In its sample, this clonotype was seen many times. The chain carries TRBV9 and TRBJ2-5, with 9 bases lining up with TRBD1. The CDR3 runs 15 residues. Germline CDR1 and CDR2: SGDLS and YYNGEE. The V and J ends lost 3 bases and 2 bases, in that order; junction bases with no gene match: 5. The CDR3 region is CASSAHGQGQETQYF. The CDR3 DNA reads TGTGCCAGCAGCGCCCACGGACAGGGGCAAGAGACCCAGTACTTC.

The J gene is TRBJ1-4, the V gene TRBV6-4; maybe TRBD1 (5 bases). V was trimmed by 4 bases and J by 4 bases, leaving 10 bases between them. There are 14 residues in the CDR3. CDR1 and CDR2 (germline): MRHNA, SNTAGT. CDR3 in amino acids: CASSASGYNEKLFF. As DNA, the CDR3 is TGTGCCAGCAGTGCCTCAGGGTATAATGAAAAACTGTTTTTT.